The 27 T cell receptor beta chains below all came from one sample that was sequenced in a study of vaccination and CD4 T cells after COVID-19. Documented treatment: roughly 11-day PBMC culture with coronavirus spike peptide pools or control peptides (ViraFEST assay). Cultured CD4+ T-cell DNA underwent Oncomine TCR Beta short-read sequencing. TCRdb analysed the PCR reads with MiXCR anew, one entry per CDR3 protein. This sample has about 25,000 distinct CDR3 sequences, with about 54% found just once. Which antigens these TCRs recognize remains unknown. Material: CD4+ T cells from blood, cultured in vitro. The source is a human donor who had recovered from COVID-19.

The chain links TRBV5-5 to TRBJ2-5, with 7 bases fitting TRBD2. The germline V gene has CDR1 SGHKS and CDR2 YYEKEE (reference sequence). The CDR3 covers 15 residues. The J segment lost 5 bases and the V segment lost 3 bases, leaving 10 bases of the junction unmatched. Here the CDR3 reads CASSSGTGGVETQYF. CDR3 DNA sequence: TGTGCCAGCAGCTCCGGGACGGGAGGAGTGGAGACCCAGTACTTC.

This clonotype was observed a handful of times. This chain links TRBV6-1 with TRBJ1-1; D unclear. The V gene lost 5 bases and the J gene lost 7 bases, with 11 bases spanning the gap. Germline loops: CDR1 MNHNS, CDR2 SASEGT. The CDR3 consists of 12 residues. CDR3 nucleotide sequence: TGTGCCAGCAGTCATGGCCCGGTTGAAGCTTTCTTT. This sequence encodes CASSHGPVEAFF.

This clonotype has a handful of counts. Here the CDR3 reads CATQGGPQGHYGYTF. DNA of the CDR3: TGTGCCACCCAGGGTGGGCCCCAGGGACACTATGGCTACACCTTC. The chain joins TRBV27 to TRBJ1-2, with a possible D match to TRBD1 (5 bases). V was clipped by 10 bases and J by 3 bases, with 21 bases between them. The germline V gene has CDR1 MNHEY and CDR2 SMNVEV (reference sequence). The length of the CDR3 is 15 residues.

The rearrangement uses TRBV6-2 or TRBV6-3 and TRBJ2-2; 7 bases map to TRBD2. V was pared by 4 bases and J by 5 bases, with 7 bases of the junction left unmatched. This CDR3 spans 15 amino acids. The germline V gene encodes CDR1 MNHEY and CDR2 SVGEGT. CDR3 in amino acids: CASSSLGRGTGELFF. CDR3 nucleotide sequence: TGTGCCAGCAGTTCGTTGGGGAGGGGAACCGGGGAGCTGTTTTTT.

In its sample, this clonotype was seen a few times. This chain links TRBV7-2 with TRBJ2-3; D might be TRBD1 (6 bases). V lost 4 bases and J 3 bases, leaving 8 bases between the germline ends. This CDR3 is 13 amino acids long. Germline lookup yields CDR1 SGHTA and CDR2 FQGNSA. The CDR3 is CASSSTGTDTQYF. The CDR3 DNA reads TGTGCCAGCAGCTCAACAGGGACAGATACGCAGTATTTT. Supplemented by reference TRBV7-2 and TRBJ2-3, the full variable domain reads GAGVSQSPSNKVTEKGKDVELRCDPISGHTALYWYRQSLGQGLEFLIYFQGNSAPDKSGLPSDRFSAERTGGSVSTLTIQRTQQEDSAVYLCASSSTGTDTQYFGPGTRLTVL.

The sample holds a few counts of this clonotype. This chain joins TRBV2 and TRBJ1-1, with a tentative D call TRBD1 (6 bases). V dropped 3 bases and J dropped 6 bases, with 17 bases sitting between them. The CDR3 has 15 amino acids. Germline values: CDR1 SNHLY, CDR2 FYNNEI. The CDR3 DNA follows: TGTGCCAGCAGTGAGGGGGGGCAGGGAAGGTCTGAAGCTTTCTTT. This encodes CASSEGGQGRSEAFF.

V is TRBV12-3 or TRBV12-4 and J is TRBJ1-5; D is undetermined. The CDR3 is 16 residues long. Trimming stripped 7 bases from V and 5 bases from J, with 21 bases between. The CDR3 reads CASIPIVREGYQPQHF. CDR3 nucleotide sequence: TGTGCCAGCATCCCCATAGTGAGGGAGGGTTATCAGCCCCAGCATTTT.

This clonotype was picked up a small number of times. The chain has TRBV11-3 and TRBJ2-5, with D possibly TRBD1 on 5 matching bases. The ends were cut back, 5 bases at V and 1 base at J, with 8 bases in the middle. This CDR3 has 13 amino acids. Germline V gives CDR1 SGHNT, CDR2 YENEEA. This CDR3 is CASSRQPQETQYF. For the CDR3, the DNA is TGTGCCAGCAGCCGACAGCCCCAAGAGACCCAGTACTTC.

This clonotype was recorded once. The V gene is TRBV20-1, the J gene TRBJ2-7, with a tentative D call TRBD2 (5 bases). Germline lookup yields CDR1 DFQATT and CDR2 SNEGSKA (reference sequence). The CDR3 covers 12 residues. The CDR3 spells CSSAGRGYEQYF. As DNA, the CDR3 is TGCAGCAGCGCCGGCCGGGGATACGAGCAGTACTTC.

This clonotype was seen a handful of times. V is TRBV20-1 and J is TRBJ1-5; D is unresolved. Germline V gives CDR1 DFQATT, CDR2 SNEGSKA (reference sequence). The CDR3 spans 13 residues. V dropped 3 bases and J dropped 5 bases, with 11 bases sitting between them. The CDR3 DNA reads TGCAGTGCTAGTGGGAGGTTAGATCAGCCCCAGCATTTT. Encoded protein: CSASGRLDQPQHF.

This clonotype appeared a few times. The chain couples TRBV7-2 to TRBJ2-7, with TRBD1 matching 7 bases. The CDR3 loop spans 14 amino acids. The ends lost 3 bases at V and 5 bases at J; junction bases unmatched: 7. CDR1 is SGHTA and CDR2 is FQGNSA in the germline V gene. The CDR3 is CASSFQGVKNEQYF. CDR3 coding DNA: TGTGCCAGCAGCTTTCAGGGGGTCAAGAACGAGCAGTACTTC.

The chain is built from TRBV15 and TRBJ2-3; D unresolved. Trimming pared 4 bases from V and 6 bases from J, leaving 8 bases between. Germline CDR1 and CDR2: LNHNV and YYDKDF (reference sequence). The CDR3 is made up of 12 amino acids. The CDR3 here is CATSKAEDTQYF. CDR3 sequence (DNA): TGTGCCACCAGCAAAGCTGAGGATACGCAGTATTTT.

CDR3 region: CSARHPLGEQFF. In nucleotides, the CDR3 is TGCAGTGCTAGACACCCCCTGGGTGAGCAGTTCTTC. J is TRBJ2-1 and V is TRBV20-1; D remains unclear. The germline V and J ends were trimmed by 2 bases and 9 bases, with 11 bases remaining between them. This CDR3 region has 12 residues. The germline gives CDR1 DFQATT, CDR2 SNEGSKA (reference sequence).

The chain links TRBV7-9 to TRBJ2-3; D is possibly TRBD2 (6 bases). CDR1 and CDR2 (germline): SEHNR, FQNEAQ (reference sequence). Trimming left V 5 bases short and J 6 bases short, with 15 bases between. The CDR3 covers 14 residues. In DNA form, the CDR3 reads TGTGCCAGCAGCCTCGCAACTAGCTCGGATACGCAGTATTTT. Translated, it gives CASSLATSSDTQYF.

This clonotype was seen more than once but under ten times. The J gene is TRBJ2-5, the V gene TRBV19; weak D call: TRBD2 (6 bases). V was clipped by 5 bases and J by 7 bases, with 20 bases between them. This CDR3 comprises 15 residues. Germline values: CDR1 LNHDA, CDR2 SQIVND (reference sequence). The CDR3 region is CASSHRAGRGRTQYF. The CDR3 DNA reads TGTGCCAGTAGTCATAGGGCCGGGAGAGGTAGGACCCAGTACTTC. Filled out from reference TRBV19 and TRBJ2-5, the complete variable domain reads DGGITQSPKYLFRKEGQNVTLSCEQNLNHDAMYWYRQDPGQGLRLIYYSQIVNDFQKGDIAEGYSVSREKKESFPLTVTSAQKNPTAFYLCASSHRAGRGRTQYFGPGTRLLVL.

The V and J genes are TRBV6-1 and TRBJ2-5; 11 nucleotides match TRBD2. Germline lookup yields CDR1 MNHNS and CDR2 SASEGT. CDR3 length: 13 amino acids. The V and J ends lost 10 bases and 4 bases, in that order; junction bases with no gene match: 5. The CDR3 loop reads CAISGRVGETQYF. In DNA form, the CDR3 reads TGTGCCATTAGCGGGAGGGTCGGAGAGACCCAGTACTTC.

The rearrangement uses TRBV18 and TRBJ1-1; 8 bases agree with TRBD1. This CDR3 comprises 17 residues. J gave up 0 bases and V 4 bases, and 10 bases lay outside the gene matches. The germline V gene has CDR1 KGHSH and CDR2 LQKENI. CDR3 nucleotide sequence: TGTGCCAGCTCACGACAGGGGCCGGGGAACCTGAACACTGAAGCTTTCTTT. Its protein is CASSRQGPGNLNTEAFF.

This chain joins TRBV24-1 and TRBJ2-1, with D unclear. CDR1 is KGHDR, CDR2 SFDVKD, per germline. This CDR3 has 20 residues. With 3 bases removed from V and 0 bases from J, the gap between germline ends came to 23 bases. The CDR3 spells CATSDRIGGRGGSSYNEQFF. Here the CDR3 DNA reads TGTGCCACCAGTGATCGCATCGGCGGACGAGGTGGTAGCTCCTACAATGAGCAGTTCTTC.

The V gene is TRBV7-2, the J gene TRBJ2-1; D may match TRBD1 or TRBD2 (5 bases each). V was shortened by 1 base and J by 4 bases, with 17 bases between the two germline ends. CDR1 and CDR2 (germline): SGHTA, FQGNSA. The CDR3 runs to 17 residues. CDR3 nucleotide sequence: TGTGCCAGCAGCTTAGGCCCCTGGGGGTCCATTTACAATGAGCAGTTCTTC. As protein: CASSLGPWGSIYNEQFF.

V is TRBV20-1 and J is TRBJ1-2, with 7 bases lining up with TRBD1. The ends lost 3 bases at V and 7 bases at J; junction bases unmatched: 8. CDR3 length: 13 amino acids. Per the germline V gene, CDR1 is DFQATT and CDR2 is SNEGSKA (reference sequence). This CDR3 is CSASSRGEGGYTF. CDR3 nucleotides: TGCAGTGCTAGTTCCAGGGGGGAGGGTGGCTACACCTTC.

The chain employs TRBV24-1 and TRBJ1-1; 7 bases line up with TRBD1. CDR3 length: 17 residues. J lost 1 base, V lost 1 base, and 8 bases had no gene match. Looked up from germline, CDR1 is KGHDR and CDR2 is SFDVKD. The CDR3 protein is CATSDLRRDRRNTEAFF. CDR3 nucleotides: TGTGCCACCAGTGATTTAAGACGGGACAGACGGAACACTGAAGCTTTCTTT.

V usage is TRBV18 and J usage is TRBJ1-5; the D is unclear. Germline CDR1 and CDR2: KGHSH and LQKENI. The CDR3 is 14 amino acids. Trimming stripped 2 bases from V and 7 bases from J, with 12 bases between. As DNA, the CDR3 is TGTGCCAGCTCACCAGGTAGGGTCGGGCAGCCCCAGCATTTT. Translated, it gives CASSPGRVGQPQHF.

The V and J genes are TRBV7-2 and TRBJ2-5, with D possibly TRBD1 on 8 matching bases. There are 14 residues in the CDR3. V was trimmed by 5 bases and J by 4 bases, leaving 14 bases between them. CDR1 is SGHTA, CDR2 FQGNSA, per germline. CDR3 amino acids: CASSLTGGVETQYF. The CDR3 bases are TGTGCCAGCAGCCTTACAGGGGGGGTAGAGACCCAGTACTTC.

J is TRBJ2-2 and V is TRBV20-1; TRBD2 is a possible D gene (6 bases). CDR1 is DFQATT and CDR2 is SNEGSKA in the germline V gene (reference sequence). This CDR3 region has 14 residues. Trimming stripped 5 bases from V and 7 bases from J, with 17 bases between. The CDR3 reads CSARPAREFGELFF. CDR3 nucleotide sequence: TGCAGTGCTCGACCCGCTCGGGAGTTCGGGGAGCTGTTTTTT.

This clonotype has just a few counts. This chain connects TRBV5-4 to TRBJ1-1, with D unclear. Germline values: CDR1 SGHNT, CDR2 YYREEE (reference sequence). Trimming removed 0 bases at V and 3 bases at J, with 6 bases between. This CDR3 has 13 residues. The CDR3 sequence: CASSLAWDTEAFF. CDR3 DNA sequence: TGTGCCAGCAGCTTGGCCTGGGACACTGAAGCTTTCTTT.

The chain recombines TRBV27 with TRBJ2-3, with D unresolved. Germline V gene lookup returns CDR1 MNHEY and CDR2 SMNVEV (reference sequence). V lost 2 bases to trimming and J lost 5 bases, with 14 bases between them. This CDR3 has 15 amino acids. The CDR3 sequence: CASSLRRSWGDTQYF. The CDR3 bases are TGTGCCAGCAGTTTAAGGCGGAGTTGGGGAGATACGCAGTATTTT.

The rearrangement joins TRBV14 to TRBJ1-2; D possibly corresponds to TRBD1 (5 bases). Germline V gene data show CDR1 as SGHDN and CDR2 as FVKESK. Trimming stripped 2 bases from V and 5 bases from J, with 9 bases between. The CDR3 sequence is 13 residues long. CDR3 region: CASSQRQGYGYTF. CDR3 sequence (DNA): TGTGCCAGCAGCCAAAGGCAGGGATATGGCTACACCTTC.